Below, 27 T cell receptor beta chains from the same sample are listed, as sequenced in a study of human T cells and chemical hapten exposure. TCRdb redid the calling of the RACE reads with MiXCR, one entry per CDR3 protein. The sample includes about 80,000 distinct CDR3 sequences, around 15% of them seen just once. Time point noted: pre-sensitization, week 0. The treatment was: therapeutic diphenylcyclopropenone sensitization with weekly scalp DPC. The sample in question was whole blood, obtained in connection with sensitization to the hapten diphenylcyclopropenone (DPC). The source of these receptors is a woman aged 50 to 60 with alopecia areata. Some clones in this sample may be carry-over from other donors' samples.

The chain has TRBV29-1 and TRBJ1-2; D is undetermined. In germline, CDR1 is SQVTM, CDR2 ANQGSEA. The V and J ends lost 3 bases and 2 bases respectively, with 10 bases between them. The length of the CDR3 is 13 residues. CDR3 region: CSVELDGNYGYTF. As DNA, the CDR3 is TGCAGCGTTGAGTTGGACGGAAACTATGGCTACACCTTC.

This clonotype was seen repeatedly, ten times or more. The chain employs TRBV6-2 or TRBV6-3 and TRBJ1-5, with D maybe TRBD1 (6 bases). V gave up 10 bases and J gave up 3 bases, with 19 bases separating them. CDR3 size: 15 residues. Germline-derived CDR1 and CDR2 are MNHEY and SVGEGT. The CDR3 region has the DNA TGTGCCACCCACACAGGACAGTATGACAATCAGCCCCAGCATTTT. It translates to CATHTGQYDNQPQHF.

This clonotype was found a few times. The chain has TRBV3-1 and TRBJ2-2; 8 bases are a match to TRBD1. CDR1 LGHDT and CDR2 YNNKEL come from the germline V gene (reference sequence). This CDR3 comprises 16 residues. V was pared by 3 bases and J by 0 bases, with 3 bases of the junction left unmatched. The CDR3 region has the DNA TGTGCCAGCAGCCACCGACAGGGGTCGAACACCGGGGAGCTGTTTTTT. Amino acids: CASSHRQGSNTGELFF.

The chain recombines TRBV10-3 with TRBJ2-3; D is undetermined. The CDR3 loop spans 15 amino acids. CDR1 and CDR2 from the germline V gene are ENHRY and SYGVKD. Trimming cost V 3 bases and J 0 bases, with 10 bases left between them. DNA for the CDR3: TGTGCCATCAGTGACGGTCGTGGGAGCACAGATACGCAGTATTTT. This translates into CAISDGRGSTDTQYF.

This clonotype was seen repeatedly, ten times or more. V usage is TRBV5-1 and J usage is TRBJ1-1, with a possible D match to TRBD1 (6 bases). The CDR3 extends over 13 amino acids. V was clipped by 3 bases and J by 7 bases, with 13 bases between them. CDR1 and CDR2 (germline): SGHRS, YFSETQ. The CDR3 coding sequence is TGCGCCAGCAGCTCAACAGGGACTGGTGAAGCTTTCTTT. Its protein is CASSSTGTGEAFF.

This clonotype has a handful of counts. This chain uses TRBV6-6 with TRBJ2-1; TRBD2 matches at 11 bases. The CDR3 contains 19 residues. Unmatched junction bases numbered 11, after V lost 2 bases and J lost 2 bases. CDR1 MNHNY and CDR2 SVGAGI come from the germline V gene (reference sequence). CDR3 DNA sequence: TGTGCCAGCAGTTACAGTCCCGGGACTAGCGGCTATACCTACAATGAGCAGTTCTTC. Protein sequence: CASSYSPGTSGYTYNEQFF.

The chain links TRBV30 to TRBJ2-1; D uncertain. V dropped 0 bases and J dropped 14 bases, with 11 bases sitting between them. CDR3 length equals 11 residues. The germline V gene has CDR1 GTSNPN and CDR2 SVGIG (reference sequence). This CDR3 reads CAWSVRAVEFF. For the CDR3, the DNA is TGTGCCTGGAGTGTACGCGCGGTAGAGTTCTTC.

This CDR3 is CASRLAGGGDTQYF. The CDR3 nucleotides read TGTGCCAGCCGACTAGCGGGAGGAGGAGATACGCAGTATTTT. The rearrangement uses TRBV28 and TRBJ2-3, with TRBD2 matching 13 bases. The ends lost 8 bases at V and 5 bases at J; junction bases unmatched: 4. The CDR3 length is 14 residues. Germline V gene lookup returns CDR1 MDHEN and CDR2 SYDVKM. The whole variable domain, filled in from reference TRBV28 and TRBJ2-3, reads DVKVTQSSRYLVKRTGEKVFLECVQDMDHENMFWYRQDPGLGLRLIYFSYDVKMKEKGDIPEGYSVSREKKERFSLILESASTNQTSMYLCASRLAGGGDTQYFGPGTRLTVL.

The V and J genes are TRBV15 and TRBJ1-4; tentative D call: TRBD1 (5 bases). The CDR3 loop spans 15 amino acids. The germline V gene encodes CDR1 LNHNV and CDR2 YYDKDF (reference sequence). The ends were cut back, 2 bases at V and 1 base at J, with 8 bases in the middle. CDR3 sequence reads: CATSRLRGTNEKLFF. In DNA, the CDR3 is TGTGCCACCAGCAGATTAAGGGGAACTAATGAAAAACTGTTTTTT.

This clonotype was seen only a few times. The chain joins TRBV15 to TRBJ2-7, with TRBD1 matching over 9 bases. V gave up 1 base and J gave up 3 bases; unmatched junction bases: 1. CDR1 is LNHNV, CDR2 YYDKDF, per germline (reference sequence). The CDR3 length is 14 residues. CDR3 protein: CATSRGQGGYEQYF. The CDR3 coding sequence is TGTGCCACCAGCAGAGGACAGGGGGGCTACGAGCAGTACTTC.

This clonotype was counted between two and nine times. J is TRBJ2-5 and V is TRBV18; no definite D call. The CDR3 is 13 amino acids. Trimming cost V 5 bases and J 1 base, with 8 bases left between them. The germline CDR1 and CDR2 sequences are KGHSH and LQKENI. Here the CDR3 DNA reads TGTGCCAGCTCAGGGTATCGCCAAGAGACCCAGTACTTC. This gives the protein CASSGYRQETQYF.

The rearrangement uses TRBV21-1 and TRBJ2-3; the D call in the table, TRBD2, was not verified against the DNA. TRBV21-1 is annotated as a pseudogene. The CDR3 runs to 15 residues. The CDR3 loop is CATSRGRRCTDTQYF. CDR3 nucleotide sequence: TGTGCCACCTCACGTGGGAGGAGATGCACAGATACGCAGTATTTT.

This rearrangement joins TRBV6-6 to TRBJ2-1; 10 nucleotides agree with TRBD1. Germline-derived CDR1 and CDR2 are MNHNY and SVGAGI (reference sequence). CDR3 length: 14 amino acids. V dropped 5 bases and J dropped 5; count of bases not matched to a gene: 3. CDR3 sequence: CASSRTGGNNEQFF. CDR3 nucleotides: TGTGCCAGCAGTCGGACAGGGGGAAACAATGAGCAGTTCTTC.

V usage is TRBV18 and J usage is TRBJ1-6, with 7 nucleotides matching TRBD1. In germline, CDR1 is KGHSH, CDR2 LQKENI. CDR3 length: 14 amino acids. V trimming: 6 bases; J trimming: 8 bases; junction bases outside the gene matches: 7. CDR3 in DNA: TGTGCCAGCTCCACGGACAGGTCTGATTCACCCCTCCACTTT. Translation gives CASSTDRSDSPLHF.

This clonotype was detected ten times or more. This chain connects TRBV20-1 to TRBJ2-1, with D unresolved. The germline V gene has CDR1 DFQATT and CDR2 SNEGSKA (reference sequence). The CDR3 has 10 amino acids. Trimming took off 3 bases at V and 9 bases at J, with 6 bases between the two ends. The CDR3 is CSASLVEQFF. CDR3 coding DNA: TGCAGTGCTAGCCTTGTTGAGCAGTTCTTC.

The CDR3 loop reads CASSLGGQSTYEQYF. The CDR3 DNA follows: TGTGCCAGCAGCCTAGGGGGACAGTCTACCTACGAGCAGTACTTC. This chain connects TRBV28 to TRBJ2-7, with 7 nucleotides matching TRBD1. The CDR3 length is 15 residues. CDR1 is MDHEN and CDR2 is SYDVKM in the germline V gene. Losses at the gene ends were 6 bases for V and 2 bases for J; bases not matched to a gene: 10.

This clonotype was detected only a few times. The chain joins TRBV6-4 to TRBJ2-4; D gene ambiguous. The V gene's germline CDR1 is MRHNA and CDR2 SNTAGT. The V end lost 8 bases, the J end lost 11 bases, and 10 bases lay between the germline ends. CDR3 length equals 10 residues. The CDR3 spells CASGQLLQYF. The CDR3 DNA is TGTGCCAGCGGTCAACTGCTTCAGTACTTC.

The chain uses TRBV7-9 and TRBJ2-3; maybe TRBD2 (6 bases). The germline CDR1 and CDR2 sequences are SEHNR and FQNEAQ (reference sequence). The germline V and J ends were trimmed by 3 bases and 0 bases, with 19 bases remaining between them. CDR3 length equals 18 residues. The CDR3 sequence is CASSFSFGTSWSTDTQYF. The DNA of the CDR3 is TGTGCCAGCAGCTTCAGCTTCGGGACTTCCTGGAGCACAGATACGCAGTATTTT.

The chain uses TRBV29-1 and TRBJ1-1; TRBD1 is a possible D gene (6 bases). The V gene's germline CDR1 is SQVTM and CDR2 ANQGSEA. This CDR3 has 12 amino acids. The V end was cut by 7 bases, the J end by 7 bases, with 16 bases between. DNA of the CDR3: TGCAGCGCTGGACAGAGGCCTATTGAAGCTTTCTTT. Protein: CSAGQRPIEAFF.

This clonotype has ten or more counts. The chain uses TRBV20-1 and TRBJ1-1; no firm D call. V was cut by 2 bases and J by 7 bases, with 11 bases left in between. The CDR3 is 12 residues long. Looked up from germline, CDR1 is DFQATT and CDR2 is SNEGSKA (reference sequence). CDR3 DNA: TGCAGTGCTAGACCTTCCCTGGGTGAAGCTTTCTTT. Its protein is CSARPSLGEAFF.

This clonotype was recorded at least ten times. V and J are TRBV11-2 and TRBJ2-7, with D possibly TRBD2 on 6 matching bases. The V gene's germline CDR1 is SGHAT and CDR2 FQNNGV. The CDR3 runs to 13 residues. V shed 4 bases and J shed 0 bases, with 7 bases lying between them. The CDR3 region is CASSSGLSYEQYF. The CDR3 DNA is TGTGCCAGCAGCTCGGGACTCTCCTACGAGCAGTACTTC. Full variable domain (remainder filled in from reference TRBV11-2 and TRBJ2-7): EAGVAQSPRYKIIEKRQSVAFWCNPISGHATLYWYQQILGQGPKLLIQFQNNGVVDDSQLPKDRFSAERLKGVDSTLKIQPAKLEDSAVYLCASSSGLSYEQYFGPGTRLTVT.

This clonotype showed up many times. The chain joins TRBV6-5 to TRBJ2-2; 7 nucleotides align to TRBD1. This CDR3 comprises 16 residues. V shed 6 bases and J 4 bases; nucleotides not matched to a gene: 11. Germline values: CDR1 MNHEY, CDR2 SVGAGI. CDR3 nucleotide sequence: TGTGCCAGCAGCCGGGGACAGACGCAGGGCACCGGGGAGCTGTTTTTT. It encodes CASSRGQTQGTGELFF.

The chain links TRBV2 to TRBJ2-5, with a tentative D call TRBD2 (5 bases). Trimming shortened V by 6 bases and J by 5 bases, and 10 bases separated the two germline ends. CDR3 length: 12 amino acids. Germline assignment: CDR1 SNHLY and CDR2 FYNNEI. CDR3 nucleotides: TGTGCCAGCAGGGAGGACGGCGAGACCCAGTACTTC. Translated, it gives CASREDGETQYF.

V usage is TRBV11-2 and J usage is TRBJ2-5; D not certain. Trimming removed 4 bases from V and 4 bases from J, with 19 bases in between. CDR1 SGHAT and CDR2 FQNNGV come from the germline V gene. The CDR3 has 16 residues. The CDR3 sequence: CASSSPGLVGRETQYF. CDR3 sequence (DNA): TGTGCCAGCAGCTCCCCCGGGCTCGTGGGCAGAGAGACCCAGTACTTC.

The V gene is TRBV20-1, the J gene TRBJ1-1, with TRBD1 as a possible D gene (5 bases). The germline V gene has CDR1 DFQATT and CDR2 SNEGSKA (reference sequence). Trimming removed 1 base at V and 5 bases at J, with 17 bases between. The CDR3 length is 15 residues. The CDR3 here is CSARAPAGRVTEAFF. CDR3 DNA: TGCAGTGCTAGAGCTCCGGCAGGGAGGGTTACTGAAGCTTTCTTT.

The chain links TRBV4-1 to TRBJ1-4; D is undetermined. Germline lookup yields CDR1 MGHRA and CDR2 YSYEKL. Trimming left V 1 base short and J 0 bases short, with 15 bases between. This CDR3 is 18 amino acids long. Here the CDR3 reads CASSQGSISGATNEKLFF. The CDR3 coding sequence is TGCGCCAGCAGCCAAGGCTCTATATCCGGCGCAACTAATGAAAAACTGTTTTTT.

The chain employs TRBV11-2 and TRBJ2-3; D is unresolved. V gave up 1 base and J gave up 10 bases, with 18 bases separating them. The CDR3 has 15 residues. CDR1 is SGHAT, CDR2 FQNNGV, per germline. CDR3 region: CASSLGPLISLAQYF. CDR3 sequence (DNA): TGTGCCAGCAGCTTAGGTCCCTTGATCTCTTTGGCGCAGTATTTT.